The 20 T cell receptor beta chains presented below share a single source sample, sequenced in a study of T cell changes during pregnancy in multiple sclerosis. Some clones are missing from TCRdb's copy, which holds only in-frame ones; the method was immunoSEQ multiplex PCR. The sample has some 59,000 clones, about 92% seen once. The sample consisted of peripheral blood, taken in the third trimester of pregnancy. These receptors were collected from a female donor in good health, enrolled as a control in a pregnancy study.

J is TRBJ1-4 and V is TRBV19; D gene unclear. The CDR3 covers 13 residues. The germline V and J ends were trimmed by 5 bases and 4 bases, with 8 bases remaining between them. Per germline, CDR1 LNHDA and CDR2 SQIVND (reference sequence). The CDR3: CASSWTRNEKLFF. DNA for the CDR3: TGTGCCAGTAGTTGGACTCGTAATGAAAAACTGTTTTTT. Filled out from reference TRBV19 and TRBJ1-4, the complete variable domain reads DGGITQSPKYLFRKEGQNVTLSCEQNLNHDAMYWYRQDPGQGLRLIYYSQIVNDFQKGDIAEGYSVSREKKESFPLTVTSAQKNPTAFYLCASSWTRNEKLFFGSGTQLSVL.

The chain links TRBV5-5 to TRBJ2-2; D not resolved. Germline values: CDR1 SGHKS, CDR2 YYEKEE (reference sequence). The V end lost 4 bases, the J end lost 0 bases, and 16 bases lay between the germline ends. CDR3 size: 17 residues. CDR3 loop: CASSPKQTIANTGELFF. In DNA, the CDR3 is TGTGCCAGCAGCCCGAAACAGACCATCGCGAACACCGGGGAGCTGTTTTTT.

The rearrangement uses TRBV19 and TRBJ2-7, with 8 bases fitting TRBD2. This CDR3 region has 13 residues. Germline-derived CDR1 and CDR2 are LNHDA and SQIVND (reference sequence). Trimming cost V 5 bases and J 2 bases; bases outside gene matches: 2. The CDR3 sequence is CASSWGLAYEQYF. DNA of the CDR3: TGTGCCAGTAGTTGGGGACTAGCCTACGAGCAGTACTTC. Drawing the rest from reference TRBV19 and TRBJ2-7, the complete variable domain is DGGITQSPKYLFRKEGQNVTLSCEQNLNHDAMYWYRQDPGQGLRLIYYSQIVNDFQKGDIAEGYSVSREKKESFPLTVTSAQKNPTAFYLCASSWGLAYEQYFGPGTRLTVT.

The V call is TRBV10-3, the J call TRBJ1-1; 7 bases match TRBD1. Unmatched junction bases numbered 6, after V lost 0 bases and J lost 8 bases. Germline V lookup: CDR1 ENHRY, CDR2 SYGVKD. The CDR3 has 14 amino acids. In nucleotides, the CDR3 is TGTGCCATCAGTGAGTCGATGGACAGGAACGAAGCTTTCTTT. It is translated as CAISESMDRNEAFF.

J is TRBJ2-1 and V is TRBV7-9; TRBD2 matches at 9 bases. Unmatched junction bases numbered 14, after V lost 3 bases and J lost 2 bases. There are 19 residues in the CDR3. Germline V gene sequence: CDR1 SEHNR, CDR2 FQNEAQ (reference sequence). The CDR3 DNA sequence: TGTGCCAGCAGCTTCTCTGGGGGGAAAAGCGGGAGGACCTACAATGAGCAGTTCTTC. This encodes CASSFSGGKSGRTYNEQFF. Together with reference TRBV7-9 and TRBJ2-1, the CDR3 gives the full variable domain: DTGVSQNPRHKITKRGQNVTFRCDPISEHNRLYWYRQTLGQGPEFLTYFQNEAQLEKSRLLSDRFSAERPKGSFSTLEIQRTEQGDSAMYLCASSFSGGKSGRTYNEQFFGPGTRLTVL.

The rearrangement links TRBV27 to TRBJ1-5; D may be TRBD1 (5 bases). Trimming stripped 5 bases from V and 1 base from J, with 15 bases between. CDR1 is MNHEY and CDR2 is SMNVEV in the germline V gene (reference sequence). The CDR3 length is 16 residues. CDR3 region: CASSPTGGASNQPQHF. CDR3 bases: TGTGCCAGCAGTCCCACGGGGGGAGCGAGCAATCAGCCCCAGCATTTT.

This clone was seen only once. The rearrangement joins TRBV29-1 to TRBJ2-2, with D perhaps matching TRBD2 (5 bases). The CDR3 is 13 amino acids. V shed 0 bases and J shed 6 bases, with 8 bases lying between them. Per germline, CDR1 SQVTM and CDR2 ANQGSEA. CDR3 amino acids: CSVEDRRAGELFF. The CDR3 DNA is TGCAGCGTTGAAGATCGGCGGGCCGGGGAGCTGTTTTTT.

The chain uses TRBV5-6 and TRBJ2-7; 8 bases map to TRBD1. Per germline, CDR1 SGHDT and CDR2 YYEEEE. The CDR3 is 15 residues long. The CDR3: CASSRGRDRGLTDWV. For the CDR3, the DNA is TGTGCCAGCAGCCGGGGCCGAGACAGGGGCCTGACGGATTGGGTC.

This chain links TRBV6-5 with TRBJ1-1, with D possibly TRBD1 on 5 matching bases. Per the germline V gene, CDR1 is MNHEY and CDR2 is SVGAGI. The CDR3 is 13 residues long. V lost 6 bases to trimming and J lost 1 base, with 9 bases between them. CDR3 sequence reads: CASRGQQNTEAFF. The CDR3 region has the DNA TGTGCCAGCAGGGGGCAGCAGAACACTGAAGCTTTCTTT.

V is TRBV27 and J is TRBJ2-7; 9 bases agree with TRBD1. The germline V gene has CDR1 MNHEY and CDR2 SMNVEV (reference sequence). J gave up 3 bases and V 5 bases, and 17 bases lay outside the gene matches. The CDR3 consists of 18 residues. The CDR3 protein is CASSIYAGTGFSHYEQYF. CDR3 in DNA: TGTGCCAGCAGTATATACGCCGGGACAGGGTTCAGCCACTACGAGCAGTACTTC.

The J gene is TRBJ2-2, the V gene TRBV14, with D perhaps matching TRBD2 (5 bases). CDR1 and CDR2 from the germline V gene are SGHDN and FVKESK. The CDR3 has 14 amino acids. Trimming took off 4 bases at V and 5 bases at J, with 11 bases between the two ends. CDR3 protein: CASSRETITGELFF. CDR3 bases: TGTGCCAGCAGCCGCGAGACTATTACCGGGGAGCTGTTTTTT.

The chain uses TRBV2 and TRBJ1-2; 7 positions match TRBD1. V shed 7 bases, J shed 7 bases, and the junction held 9 bases outside the gene matches. CDR1 and CDR2 (germline): SNHLY, FYNNEI. This CDR3 region has 13 residues. Here the CDR3 DNA reads TGTGCCAGCAATAATATAGGGGGCCGTGGCTACACCTTC. Translated: CASNNIGGRGYTF.

The gene calls are TRBV7-2 and TRBJ2-2; 10 bases line up with TRBD2. Trimming cost V 5 bases and J 6 bases; bases outside gene matches: 6. Germline V CDR1 and CDR2: SGHTA, FQGNSA. The CDR3 covers 15 residues. The CDR3 bases are TGTGCCAGCAGCGTAGACCTAGCGGGGGCCGGGGAGCTGTTTTTT. Encoded protein: CASSVDLAGAGELFF.

This clone turned up a few times. The chain couples TRBV2 to TRBJ2-2, with 7 bases aligning to TRBD2. CDR1 SNHLY and CDR2 FYNNEI come from the germline V gene. The CDR3 spans 13 residues. V shed 6 bases and J 4 bases; nucleotides not matched to a gene: 2. The DNA of the CDR3 is TGTGCCAGCAGCGGGGGGAGCACCGGGGAGCTGTTTTTT. It encodes CASSGGSTGELFF.

The chain joins TRBV30 to TRBJ1-1, with TRBD1 as a possible D gene (5 bases). This CDR3 contains 13 residues. Looked up from germline, CDR1 is GTSNPN and CDR2 is SVGIG (reference sequence). V shed 0 bases and J shed 4 bases, with 9 bases lying between them. CDR3 amino acids: CAWSVWGVTEAFF. The CDR3 DNA reads TGTGCCTGGAGTGTTTGGGGCGTCACTGAAGCTTTCTTT.

V gene TRBV7-2 combines with J gene TRBJ2-7; D remains unclear. V was trimmed by 1 base and J by 1 base, leaving 8 bases between them. Germline V gene data show CDR1 as SGHTA and CDR2 as FQGNSA. The CDR3 has 14 amino acids. In nucleotides, the CDR3 is TGTGCCAGCAGCTTAGATCTTTTTTCCTACGAGCAGTACTTC. This translates into CASSLDLFSYEQYF.

The chain has TRBV30 and TRBJ1-1; D call uncertain. V was cut by 3 bases and J by 11 bases, with 10 bases left in between. There are 10 residues in the CDR3. Germline assignment: CDR1 GTSNPN and CDR2 SVGIG (reference sequence). Written as DNA, the CDR3 is TGTGCCTGGAGGGAGGCGGTCGCTTTCTTT. Protein sequence: CAWREAVAFF.

The rearrangement links TRBV27 to TRBJ2-1, with D possibly being TRBD2 (6 bases). CDR1 is MNHEY, CDR2 SMNVEV, per germline (reference sequence). The germline V and J ends were trimmed by 6 bases and 11 bases, with 20 bases remaining between them. This CDR3 is 14 amino acids long. CDR3 in DNA: TGTGCCAGCAGGCCGCGGGACTTACCGGGCCAGCAGTTCTTC. Its translation is CASRPRDLPGQQFF.

This chain links TRBV30 with TRBJ1-2; tentatively, D is TRBD1 (6 bases). Germline CDR1 and CDR2: GTSNPN and SVGIG (reference sequence). The CDR3 loop spans 16 amino acids. Between the trimmed V and J ends, which lost 1 base and 2 bases, there was a span of 17 bases. The CDR3 nucleotides are TGTGCCTGGAGTGGGGGGGGCAGGGGTTTAAACTATGGCTACACCTTC. It is translated as CAWSGGGRGLNYGYTF.

This clone was observed a handful of times. The chain uses TRBV7-9 and TRBJ1-1; no definite D call. V lost 0 bases, J lost 1 base, and 3 bases lay in between. Germline CDR1 SEHNR, CDR2 FQNEAQ (reference sequence). The CDR3 has 13 amino acids. CDR3 bases: TGTGCCAGCAGCTTAGCCGGGAACACTGAAGCTTTCTTT. Amino acid sequence: CASSLAGNTEAFF.